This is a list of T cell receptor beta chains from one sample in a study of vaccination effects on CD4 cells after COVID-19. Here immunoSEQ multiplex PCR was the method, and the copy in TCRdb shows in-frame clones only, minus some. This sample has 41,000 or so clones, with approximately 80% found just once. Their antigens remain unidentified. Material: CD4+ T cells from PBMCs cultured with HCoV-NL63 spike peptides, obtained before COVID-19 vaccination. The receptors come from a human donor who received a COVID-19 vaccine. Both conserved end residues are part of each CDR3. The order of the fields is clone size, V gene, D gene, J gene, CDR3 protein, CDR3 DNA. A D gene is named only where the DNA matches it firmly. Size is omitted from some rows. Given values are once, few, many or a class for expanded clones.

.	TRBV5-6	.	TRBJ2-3	CASSLAGFNRADTQYF	TGTGCCAGCAGCTTGGCCGGATTCAACAGAGCAGATACGCAGTATTTT
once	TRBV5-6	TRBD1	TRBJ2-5	CASRGEGQGFQETQYF	TGTGCCAGCAGAGGCGAGGGACAGGGGTTCCAAGAGACCCAGTACTTC
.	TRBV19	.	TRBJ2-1	CASRGLGPYNEQFF	TGTGCCAGCCGGGGCCTAGGGCCCTACAATGAGCAGTTCTTC
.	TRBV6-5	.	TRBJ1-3	CASAPGNTIYF	TGTGCCAGCGCTCCTGGAAACACCATATATTTT
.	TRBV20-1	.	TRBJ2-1	CSAISYEQFF	TGCAGTGCTATTTCGTATGAGCAGTTCTTC
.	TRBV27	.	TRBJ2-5	CASSLSLTQETQYF	TGTGCCAGCAGTTTATCCCTAACCCAAGAGACCCAGTACTTC
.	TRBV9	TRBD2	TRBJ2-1	CASSPGGRSYNEQFF	TGTGCCAGCAGCCCGGGGGGTCGTTCCTACAATGAGCAGTTCTTC
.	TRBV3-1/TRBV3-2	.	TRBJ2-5	CASSQDPAPQETQYF	TGTGCCAGCAGCCAAGATCCGGCCCCACAAGAGACCCAGTACTTC
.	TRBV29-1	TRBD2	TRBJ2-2	CSYRAGGVSGELFF	TGCAGCTATAGAGCGGGGGGGGTCTCCGGGGAGCTGTTTTTT
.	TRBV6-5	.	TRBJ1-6	CASSIDVDSPLHF	TGTGCCAGCAGTATAGACGTTGATTCACCCCTCCACTTT
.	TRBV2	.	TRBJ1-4	CASGRGPTNEKLFF	TGTGCCAGCGGAAGGGGTCCAACTAATGAAAAACTGTTTTTT
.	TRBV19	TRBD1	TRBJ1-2	CASGTGGRADYGYTF	TGTGCCAGTGGGACAGGGGGCAGGGCTGACTATGGCTACACCTTC
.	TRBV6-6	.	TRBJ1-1	CASSPGSEAFF	TGTGCCAGCAGTCCGGGGTCCGAAGCTTTCTTT
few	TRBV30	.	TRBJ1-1	CAWRVSRDTNTEAFF	TGTGCCTGGAGGGTATCTCGGGACACTAACACTGAAGCTTTCTTT
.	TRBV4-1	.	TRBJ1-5	CASSPLLLQPQHF	TGCGCCAGCAGCCCTCTTCTTCTGCAGCCCCAGCATTTT
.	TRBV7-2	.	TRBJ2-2	CASSLVPPGRQGPTGELFF	TGTGCCAGCAGCTTAGTCCCTCCTGGCCGGCAGGGCCCTACCGGGGAGCTGTTTTTT
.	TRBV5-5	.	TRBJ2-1	CASSLGLDFSYNEQFF	TGTGCCAGCAGCTTGGGCCTAGATTTCTCCTACAATGAGCAGTTCTTC
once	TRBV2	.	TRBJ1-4	CASSVQGSNEKLFF	TGTGCCAGCAGTGTACAGGGTTCTAATGAAAAACTGTTTTTT
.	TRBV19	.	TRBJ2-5	CASSIIASGETQYF	TGTGCCAGTAGTATAATAGCTTCTGGAGAGACCCAGTACTTC
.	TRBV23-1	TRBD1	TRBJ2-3	CASSQSPDRVPDTQYF	TGCGCCAGCAGTCAATCCCCGGACAGGGTGCCAGATACGCAGTATTTT
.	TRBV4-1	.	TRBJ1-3	CASSQVTVSGNTIYF	TGCGCCAGCAGCCAAGTGACGGTCTCTGGAAACACCATATATTTT
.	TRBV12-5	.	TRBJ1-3	CASRWALQDPGNTIYF	TGTGCTAGTAGGTGGGCCTTGCAGGATCCTGGAAACACCATATATTTT
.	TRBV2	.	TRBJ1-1	CASSRRTGHTEAFF	TGTGCCAGCAGTCGGAGGACGGGACACACTGAAGCTTTCTTT
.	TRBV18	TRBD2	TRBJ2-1	CASSPLAGAGNEQFF	TGTGCCAGCTCGCCACTAGCGGGGGCTGGCAATGAGCAGTTCTTC
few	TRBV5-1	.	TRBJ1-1	CASTQGTSNTEAFF	TGCGCCAGCACTCAAGGGACATCGAACACTGAAGCTTTCTTT
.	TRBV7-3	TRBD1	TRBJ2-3	CASSVSRDRGGTDTQYF	TGTGCCAGCAGCGTATCCCGGGACAGGGGAGGCACAGATACGCAGTATTTT
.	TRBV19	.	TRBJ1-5	CATSIVQNLGQPQHF	TGTGCCACTTCGATCGTCCAGAACCTAGGTCAGCCCCAGCATTTT
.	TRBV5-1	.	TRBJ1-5	CASSLGDNQPQHF	TGCGCCAGCAGCTTGGGAGATAATCAGCCCCAGCATTTT
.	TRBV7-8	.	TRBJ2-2	CASSRQLNTGELFF	TGTGCCAGCAGCCGCCAACTCAACACCGGGGAGCTGTTTTTT
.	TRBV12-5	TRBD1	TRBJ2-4	CASGLVLGQGLAKNIQYF	TGTGCTAGTGGTTTGGTGTTGGGACAGGGGCTCGCCAAAAACATTCAGTACTTC
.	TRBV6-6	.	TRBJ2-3	CASSSGTTSTDTQYF	TGTGCCAGCAGCTCGGGTACGACTAGCACAGATACGCAGTATTTT
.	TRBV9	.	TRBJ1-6	CASSAIRGEGSYNSPLHF	TGTGCCAGCAGCGCCATTAGGGGGGAAGGATCCTATAATTCACCCCTCCACTTT
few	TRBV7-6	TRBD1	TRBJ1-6	CASSQDRGRNNSPLHF	TGTGCCAGCAGCCAGGACAGGGGGCGAAATAATTCACCCCTCCACTTT
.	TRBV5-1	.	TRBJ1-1	CASKYRTVNTEAFF	TGCGCCAGCAAATACCGGACAGTGAACACTGAAGCTTTCTTT
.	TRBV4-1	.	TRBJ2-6	CASSQRRQDRSGANVLTF	TGCGCCAGCAGCCAACGAAGACAGGACCGGTCTGGGGCCAACGTCCTGACTTTC
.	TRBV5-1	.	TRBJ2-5	CASSLVRSGPQETQYF	TGCGCCAGCAGCTTGGTCCGATCGGGGCCGCAAGAGACCCAGTACTTC